The 17 T cell receptor beta chains listed next were all sequenced from one sample in a study of shared clonotypes between healthy human individuals. Produced via immunoSEQ multiplex PCR; TCRdb's table is partial and in-frame only. The top ten clones hold roughly 1.7% of a sample with roughly 2,000,000 clones, 93% of them seen once. Naive-designated CD8 cells lacked CD45RO, were positively enriched for CCR7, and omitted terminally differentiated effector memory CD45RA+ cells. Material for sequencing was naive CD8+ T cells from PBMCs. All receptors derive from a man in his late teens or twenties in good health. Some clones in this sample may be carry-over from other donors' samples.

The chain links TRBV4-2 to TRBJ2-2; D possibly corresponds to TRBD2 (6 bases). Germline CDR1 LGHNA, CDR2 YNFKEQ. V lost 0 bases and J 6 bases, leaving 23 bases between the germline ends. CDR3 length equals 19 residues. CDR3 DNA sequence: TGTGCCAGCAGCCAAGATCACAATGGACTAAAAACTTTACCCGGGGAGCTGTTTTTT. This gives the protein CASSQDHNGLKTLPGELFF.

The V and J genes are TRBV9 and TRBJ2-7; 12 bases match TRBD1. The CDR3 has 16 amino acids. Trimming cost V 3 bases and J 2 bases; bases outside gene matches: 6. CDR1 is SGDLS and CDR2 is YYNGEE in the germline V gene. CDR3 nucleotide sequence: TGTGCCAGCAGCGAGACCGGGACAGGGGGCGCCTACGAGCAGTACTTC. It encodes CASSETGTGGAYEQYF.

The genes are TRBV5-1 and TRBJ2-1; 10 nucleotides line up with TRBD2. The J segment lost 4 bases and the V segment lost 0 bases, leaving 7 bases of the junction unmatched. Germline loops: CDR1 SGHRS, CDR2 YFSETQ. This CDR3 is 17 amino acids long. This CDR3 is CASSLGGVAGGYNEQFF. The CDR3 coding sequence is TGCGCCAGCAGCTTGGGAGGGGTAGCGGGAGGATACAATGAGCAGTTCTTC. The variable domain in full, completed from reference TRBV5-1 and TRBJ2-1, reads KAGVTQTPRYLIKTRGQQVTLSCSPISGHRSVSWYQQTPGQGLQFLFEYFSETQRNKGNFPGRFSGRQFSNSRSEMNVSTLELGDSALYLCASSLGGVAGGYNEQFFGPGTRLTVL.

The rearrangement joins TRBV6-1 to TRBJ2-7; unclear D gene. With 7 bases removed from V and 3 bases from J, the gap between germline ends came to 19 bases. The germline V gene encodes CDR1 MNHNS and CDR2 SASEGT. This CDR3 spans 15 amino acids. CDR3 loop: CASMPPLGALYEQYF. In DNA, the CDR3 is TGTGCCAGCATGCCGCCCCTTGGTGCCCTCTACGAGCAGTACTTC.

The chain joins TRBV7-9 to TRBJ1-1; the D gene is possibly TRBD1 (5 bases). V was pared by 7 bases and J by 7 bases, with 13 bases between. Looked up from germline, CDR1 is SEHNR and CDR2 is FQNEAQ (reference sequence). The CDR3 is made up of 12 amino acids. The chain's CDR3 is CASTTGRFEAFF. The CDR3 bases are TGTGCCAGCACTACGGGACGGTTTGAAGCTTTCTTT.

A remark on this clone: Other DNA sequences in the same sample also yield this CDR3. The J gene is TRBJ1-5, the V gene TRBV27; D is unresolved. The germline V gene has CDR1 MNHEY and CDR2 SMNVEV (reference sequence). Trimming pared 6 bases from V and 4 bases from J, leaving 10 bases between. CDR3 length equals 13 residues. Written as DNA, the CDR3 is TGTGCCAGCAGAGAGGGTAGAAATCAGCCCCAGCATTTT. Its translation is CASREGRNQPQHF.

On this clone: The sample has other DNA sequences that encode this CDR3 too. The genes are TRBV28 and TRBJ1-2; D is unclear. Germline lookup yields CDR1 MDHEN and CDR2 SYDVKM. CDR3 length: 11 amino acids. V was clipped by 2 bases and J by 6 bases, with 4 bases between them. The CDR3 spells CASSLGDGYTF. In DNA, the CDR3 is TGTGCCAGCAGTTTAGGGGATGGCTACACCTTC.

This sequence joins TRBV27 and TRBJ1-5; 7 positions agree with TRBD1. This CDR3 has 16 residues. With V trimmed by 5 bases and J by 5 bases, 12 bases remained unmatched. Germline CDR1 MNHEY, CDR2 SMNVEV (reference sequence). The CDR3 sequence is CASSPGLGQRYQPQHF. In DNA, the CDR3 is TGTGCCAGCAGTCCAGGTTTGGGACAGCGGTATCAGCCCCAGCATTTT.

The chain recombines TRBV6-9 with TRBJ2-7, with D perhaps matching TRBD2 (6 bases). Germline V gene data show CDR1 as MNHGY and CDR2 as SVAAGI. This CDR3 contains 16 residues. V was trimmed by 6 bases and J by 0 bases, leaving 18 bases between them. CDR3 coding DNA: TGTGCCAGCAGACGCCGCCGGGACTTAACCTCCTACGAGCAGTACTTC. It translates to CASRRRRDLTSYEQYF.

The sample holds one count of this clone. The chain employs TRBV14 and TRBJ2-1, with no clear D. Germline-derived CDR1 and CDR2 are SGHDN and FVKESK. There are 15 residues in the CDR3. V lost 1 base to trimming and J lost 5 bases, with 12 bases between them. CDR3 nucleotides: TGTGCCAGCAGCCAAGGTTCCGGGTCGGACAATGAGCAGTTCTTC. Amino acids: CASSQGSGSDNEQFF.

The genes are TRBV6-1 and TRBJ1-2; 11 bases fit TRBD1. Germline V CDR1 and CDR2: MNHNS, SASEGT. J was trimmed by 8 bases and V by 6 bases; bases with no gene match: 2. The CDR3 consists of 12 residues. The CDR3 nucleotides read TGTGCCAGCAGGGACAGGGGGCACGGCTACACCTTC. Translation gives CASRDRGHGYTF.

This clone was seen once. This chain links TRBV15 with TRBJ1-4, with no clear D. Looked up from germline, CDR1 is LNHNV and CDR2 is YYDKDF (reference sequence). The CDR3 length is 15 residues. V gave up 0 bases and J gave up 5 bases, with 10 bases separating them. As DNA, the CDR3 is TGTGCCACCAGCAGAGAGGGCCACGGCAATGAAAAACTGTTTTTT. It yields the protein CATSREGHGNEKLFF.

The chain is built from TRBV10-3 and TRBJ2-2, with TRBD1 matching over 7 bases. The V gene's germline CDR1 is ENHRY and CDR2 SYGVKD. J lost 1 base, V lost 3 bases, and 5 bases had no gene match. The length of the CDR3 is 16 residues. The CDR3 DNA reads TGTGCCATCAGTGATCAGGACAGGAGGAACACCGGGGAGCTGTTTTTT. Translation gives CAISDQDRRNTGELFF.

The chain links TRBV14 to TRBJ2-2; D may correspond to TRBD1 or TRBD2 (5 bases each). The CDR3 has 15 amino acids. Looked up from germline, CDR1 is SGHDN and CDR2 is FVKESK. Trimming pared 1 base from V and 7 bases from J, leaving 13 bases between. CDR3 in amino acids: CASSQGGPPRGELFF. The CDR3 bases are TGTGCCAGCAGCCAAGGGGGACCCCCCCGCGGGGAGCTGTTTTTT.

This rearrangement joins TRBV2 to TRBJ2-1, with 7 nucleotides matching TRBD1. Germline CDR1 and CDR2: SNHLY and FYNNEI. V dropped 3 bases and J dropped 6; count of bases not matched to a gene: 8. The CDR3 is 15 residues long. This CDR3 is CASSEPDRASNEQFF. The CDR3 coding sequence is TGTGCCAGCAGTGAGCCCGACAGGGCTTCCAATGAGCAGTTCTTC.

The CDR3 DNA reads TGTGCCAGCAGCCCCTGGGGAGGTCCCAGGGATGAGCAGTTCTTC. Its translation: CASSPWGGPRDEQFF. The chain links TRBV7-8 to TRBJ2-1, with a possible D match to TRBD2 (6 bases). Germline V gives CDR1 SGHVS, CDR2 FQNEAQ. CDR3 length: 15 amino acids. V was pared by 5 bases and J by 8 bases, with 19 bases between.

This rearrangement joins TRBV28 to TRBJ2-7; D is possibly TRBD2 (5 bases). V lost 7 bases and J lost 0, with 10 bases in between. Germline V gives CDR1 MDHEN, CDR2 SYDVKM. There are 13 residues in the CDR3. The CDR3 is CASTSGISYEQYF. The CDR3 DNA sequence: TGTGCCAGCACATCGGGGATCTCCTACGAGCAGTACTTC.